This T cell receptor (beta chain) was retrieved from a study of shared clonotypes between healthy human individuals. Notes on the study in general: Sample collection involved blood only; tissue repertoires are likely different. Non-shared clonotypes had lower generation probabilities than clonotypes shared by all four sorted-subset donors.

It was across several immunoSEQ plates that each subset's genomic DNA was evenly split. TCRdb's copy holds only in-frame clones and misses some; the assay was immunoSEQ multiplex PCR. The sample lists 2,500,000 or so clones, 90% to 95% seen once, with over 0.12% in the top ten. The CDR3 length is 14 residues. Between the trimmed V and J ends, which lost 4 bases and 2 bases, there was a span of 12 bases. Germline V gene lookup returns CDR1 SGHNT and CDR2 YYREEE (reference sequence). The donor cohort consisted entirely of Caucasian adults residing in Nashville, Tennessee. As to this clone: Its specificity is not known.

The sample comprised naive CD4+ T cells sorted from blood. The subset denotes: CD45RA+ positively selected. This chain uses TRBV5-4 with TRBJ2-5; D gene uncertain. This receptor was identified in a man between 18 and 35 years old in good health. Here the CDR3 reads CASSIGLEQETQYF. CDR3 coding DNA: TGTGCCAGCAGCATCGGCCTGGAACAAGAGACCCAGTACTTC.